This T cell receptor (beta chain) originates from a study of CD8+ T cells in alopecia areata listed by TCRdb under 2018. As for the study more broadly: Treated patients were enrolled in an open-label pilot trial of oral tofacitinib, 5 to 10 mg twice daily, for moderate-to-severe alopecia areata. Tofacitinib was administered for 6 to 18 months, and 6 months of follow-up off drug were then conducted to assess delayed response and recurrence. In treated patients, disease severity was measured using the SALT score, which gives the percentage of scalp surface area affected. High-throughput TCRbeta sequencing was used to examine T cell clonal expansion in alopecia areata in both the C3H/HeJ mouse model and human patients. In humans, TCRbeta sequencing was performed on scalp tissue and on sorted CD4+ and CD8+ peripheral blood T cells from healthy controls and from patients with patchy or totalis/universalis alopecia areata. Biopsies were taken from tofacitinib-treated patients at baseline and at 4 and 24 weeks of treatment, and a later scalp biopsy was taken in several of the tofacitinib-treated patients. Scalp clonality was compared among normal scalp (n=4), patchy alopecia areata scalp (n=8), and alopecia totalis/universalis scalp (n=8). RNA was obtained with the PAXgene miRNA kit for fixed scalp, the miRNeasy kit for PBMCs, and the RNeasy kit for mouse skin. TCRbeta CDR3 regions were amplified by immunoSEQ multiplex PCR using 35 Vbeta forward and 13 Jbeta reverse primers.

General conclusions and limits of the study: Scalp TCR repertoire analysis is complicated because resident alphabeta T cells in normal human skin are also sequenced, whereas mouse skin is dominated by gammadelta T cells. Tofacitinib significantly lowered scalp clonality and the number of expanded CD8+ clones among the top 100 scalp clones. Because the treated cohort was small and had only one nonresponder, larger studies are needed to examine links between baseline CD8+ expansion and response. Higher clonality and more expanded CD8+ clones were observed in lesional scalp than in normal scalp, particularly in alopecia totalis/universalis, a finding suggestive of antigenic drive. During tofacitinib treatment, many expanded lesional clones stuck around in both scalp and blood, and this persistence may partly explain why relapse happens after treatment is stopped. Shared TCR sequences between patients were less evident than in mice, which may be partly attributable to HLA diversity in the patient population.

The library was built by means of the immunoSEQ multiplex PCR assay. RNA was extracted from all samples and reverse transcribed into cDNA, which served as template for TCR sequencing. First-strand cDNA was synthesized with SuperScript III using a 2:1 mix of oligo-dT and random hexamers. A synthetic immune receptor repertoire was used to assess amplification bias, and residual bias was removed computationally. For the original study's pipeline: Raw reads were preprocessed to remove errors, and CDR3 was defined by IMGT conventions from the conserved cysteine to phenylalanine. To get clonality, Shannon entropy was normalized by log2 of the number of productive unique TCRs and the result was subtracted from 1. Whether scalp clones were CD4 or CD8 was inferred by matching scalp TCRbeta sequences against CD4 and CD8 repertoires sorted from blood. TCRdb carries this immuneACCESS record with in-frame sequences only. Its versions omit some clonotypes, under half of them owing to an unresolved V gene in the studies checked, with the rest unexplained. Clonal size and the V and J genes are those of that table, whereas D and trimming came from the DNA. Recorded for this sample are 150,000 to 200,000 clones; less than 70% of them occurred a single time. Approximately 15% of the sample goes to the ten largest clones.

In the case of this clone: The clone's antigen remains unknown. Base qualities are not recorded, but no much larger clone differs from it by a single base.

From its cysteine to its phenylalanine, the CDR3 spans 14 amino acids. Only the CDR3 DNA stays, 42 bases, in frame from base 1. The germline V gene (reference sequence) supplies CDR1 MNHEY and CDR2 SMNVEV. Relative to germline, V is missing 6 bases and J is missing 2 bases, with 2 bases of the junction outside any gene match. The time point label of this sample denotes: roughly 24 weeks on oral tofacitinib. In the paper's terms, the treatment or condition label means: oral pan-JAK inhibitor, 5-10 mg twice daily. Lesional scalp punch biopsies and peripheral blood were collected from alopecia areata patients. PBMCs were isolated by density centrifugation and stained for CD3, CD4 and CD8, after which CD4+ and CD8+ T cells were sorted on a FACSAria.

The chain links TRBV27 with TRBJ2-7; 12 middle bases align to TRBD1. The sample was CD4+ T cells sorted from blood, taken at week 24, from a patient treated with tofacitinib. The source of this sequence is a human donor with alopecia areata. CDR3 region: CASRGTGGTYEQYF. The nucleotide sequence is given as TGTGCCAGCAGAGGGACAGGGGGCACCTACGAGCAGTACTTC.